This T cell receptor (beta chain) came from a study of T-cell memory formation after mild COVID-19. Whole-study findings and limits: Largely, contracting CD4+ clones fell within CM and EM, and contracting CD8+ clones within EMRA. Clones shrinking between day 15 and 85 showed a balanced CD4/CD8 split, and those that grew later tilted toward CD4+.

TCRdb redid the calling of the 5' RACE reads with MiXCR, one entry per CDR3 protein. The sample carries about 560,000 distinct CDR3 sequences, about 18% recorded once. Germline CDR1 and CDR2: LNHDA and SQIVND (reference sequence). The V gene lost 0 bases and the J gene lost 4 bases, with 9 bases spanning the gap. The CDR3 runs to 14 residues. This clonotype was counted once. Its antigen remains unidentified. The sequence derives from an adult woman who had mild COVID-19 (a few samples of this study predate the infection). Cell type and time point are not known. The sequenced sample was PBMCs or a T cell subset sorted from them (not recorded which). The chain carries TRBV19 and TRBJ1-2; D ambiguous. CDR3 nucleotide sequence: TGTGCCAGTAGTATAGAGGTCAACAGCTATGGCTACACCTTC. Residues: CASSIEVNSYGYTF.